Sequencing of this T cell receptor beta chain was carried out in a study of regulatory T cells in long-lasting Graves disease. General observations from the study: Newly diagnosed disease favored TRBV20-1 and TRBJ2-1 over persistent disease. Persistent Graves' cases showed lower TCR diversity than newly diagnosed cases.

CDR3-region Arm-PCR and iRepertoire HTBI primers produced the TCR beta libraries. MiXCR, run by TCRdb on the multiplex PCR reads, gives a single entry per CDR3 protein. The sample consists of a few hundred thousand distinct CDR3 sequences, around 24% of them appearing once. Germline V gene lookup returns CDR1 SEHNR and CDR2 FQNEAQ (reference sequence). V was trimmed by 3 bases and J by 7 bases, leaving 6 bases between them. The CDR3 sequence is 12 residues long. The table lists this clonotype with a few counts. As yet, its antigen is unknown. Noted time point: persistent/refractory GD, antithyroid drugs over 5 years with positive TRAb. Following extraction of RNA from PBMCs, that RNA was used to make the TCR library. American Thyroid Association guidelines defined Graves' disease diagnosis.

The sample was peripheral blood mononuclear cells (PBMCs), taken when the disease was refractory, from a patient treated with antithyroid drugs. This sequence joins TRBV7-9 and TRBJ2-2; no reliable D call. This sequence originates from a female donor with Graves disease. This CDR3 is CASSLTVGELFF. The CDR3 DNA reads TGTGCCAGCAGCTTGACGGTCGGGGAGCTGTTTTTT.